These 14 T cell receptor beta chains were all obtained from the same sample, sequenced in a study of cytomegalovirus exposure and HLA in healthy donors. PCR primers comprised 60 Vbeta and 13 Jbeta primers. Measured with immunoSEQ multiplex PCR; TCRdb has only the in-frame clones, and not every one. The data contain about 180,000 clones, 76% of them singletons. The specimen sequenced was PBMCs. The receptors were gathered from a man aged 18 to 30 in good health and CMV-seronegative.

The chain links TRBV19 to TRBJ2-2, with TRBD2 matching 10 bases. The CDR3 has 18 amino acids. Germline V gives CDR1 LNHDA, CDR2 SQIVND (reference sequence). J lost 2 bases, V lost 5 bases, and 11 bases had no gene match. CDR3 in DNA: TGTGCCAGTAGTTCAGGGGGCGGACTAGCGGCCAACACCGGGGAGCTGTTTTTT. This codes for CASSSGGGLAANTGELFF.

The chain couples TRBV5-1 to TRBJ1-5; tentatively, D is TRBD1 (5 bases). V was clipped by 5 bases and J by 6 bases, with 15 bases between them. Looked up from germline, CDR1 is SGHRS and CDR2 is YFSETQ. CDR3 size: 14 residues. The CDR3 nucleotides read TGCGCCAGCAGTCCAGCCGGGGGAGCTCAGCCCCAGCATTTT. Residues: CASSPAGGAQPQHF. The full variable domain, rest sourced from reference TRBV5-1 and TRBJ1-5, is KAGVTQTPRYLIKTRGQQVTLSCSPISGHRSVSWYQQTPGQGLQFLFEYFSETQRNKGNFPGRFSGRQFSNSRSEMNVSTLELGDSALYLCASSPAGGAQPQHFGDGTRLSIL.

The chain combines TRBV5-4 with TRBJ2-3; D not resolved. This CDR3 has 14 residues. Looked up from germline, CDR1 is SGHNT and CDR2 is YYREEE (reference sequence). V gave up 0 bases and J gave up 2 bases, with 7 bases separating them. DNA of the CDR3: TGTGCCAGCAGCTTGGGGCCAGACACAGATACGCAGTATTTT. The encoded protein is CASSLGPDTDTQYF. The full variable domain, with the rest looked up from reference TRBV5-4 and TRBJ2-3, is ETGVTQSPTHLIKTRGQQVTLRCSSQSGHNTVSWYQQALGQGPQFIFQYYREEENGRGNFPPRFSGLQFPNYSSELNVNALELDDSALYLCASSLGPDTDTQYFGPGTRLTVL.

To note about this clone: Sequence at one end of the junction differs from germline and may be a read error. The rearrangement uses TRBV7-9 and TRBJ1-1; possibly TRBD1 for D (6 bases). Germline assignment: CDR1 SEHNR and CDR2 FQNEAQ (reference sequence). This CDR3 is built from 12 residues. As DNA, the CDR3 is TGTTCCAGCAACCCCGGGACAATTGAAGCTTTCTTT. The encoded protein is CSSNPGTIEAFF.

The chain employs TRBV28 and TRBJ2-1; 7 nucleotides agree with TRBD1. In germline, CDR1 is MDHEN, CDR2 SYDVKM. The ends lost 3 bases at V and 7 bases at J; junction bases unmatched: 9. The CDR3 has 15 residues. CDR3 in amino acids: CASSLVDRVGNEQFF. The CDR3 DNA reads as TGTGCCAGCAGTTTGGTCGACAGGGTAGGTAATGAGCAGTTCTTC.

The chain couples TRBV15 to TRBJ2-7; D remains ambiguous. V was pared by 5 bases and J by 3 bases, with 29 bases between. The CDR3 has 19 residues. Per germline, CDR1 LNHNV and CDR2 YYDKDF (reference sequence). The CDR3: CATSRSGIVTALVDYEQYF. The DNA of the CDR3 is TGTGCCACCAGCCGGTCAGGTATTGTCACAGCTTTGGTTGACTACGAGCAGTACTTC.

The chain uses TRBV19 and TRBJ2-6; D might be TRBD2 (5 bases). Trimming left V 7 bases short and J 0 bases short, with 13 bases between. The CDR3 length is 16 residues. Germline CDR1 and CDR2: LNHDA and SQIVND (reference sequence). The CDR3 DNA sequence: TGTGCCAGTAAAGGACTGGGATCCTCTGGGGCCAACGTCCTGACTTTC. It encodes CASKGLGSSGANVLTF.

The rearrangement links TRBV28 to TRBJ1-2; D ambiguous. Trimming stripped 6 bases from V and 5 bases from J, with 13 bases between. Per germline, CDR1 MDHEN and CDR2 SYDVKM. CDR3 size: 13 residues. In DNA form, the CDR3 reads TGTGCCAGCAGCCCCGCGGGGTCGTATGGCTACACCTTC. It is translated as CASSPAGSYGYTF.

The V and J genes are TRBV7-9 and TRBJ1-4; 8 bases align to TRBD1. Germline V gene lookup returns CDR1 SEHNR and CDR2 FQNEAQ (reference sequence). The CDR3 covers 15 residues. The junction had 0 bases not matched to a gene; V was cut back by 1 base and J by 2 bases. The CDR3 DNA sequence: TGTGCCAGCAGCTTAGGGGACAGGACTAATGAAAAACTGTTTTTT. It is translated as CASSLGDRTNEKLFF.

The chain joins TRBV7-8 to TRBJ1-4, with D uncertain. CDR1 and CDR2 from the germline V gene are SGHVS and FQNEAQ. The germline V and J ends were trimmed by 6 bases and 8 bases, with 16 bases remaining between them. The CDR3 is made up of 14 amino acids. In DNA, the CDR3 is TGTGCCAGCAGACCTGACTCAGCCTGGGAAAAACTGTTTTTT. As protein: CASRPDSAWEKLFF. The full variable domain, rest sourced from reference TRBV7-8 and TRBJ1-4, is GAGVSQSPRYKVAKRGQDVALRCDPISGHVSLFWYQQALGQGPEFLTYFQNEAQLDKSGLPSDRFFAERPEGSVSTLKIQRTQQEDSAVYLCASRPDSAWEKLFFGSGTQLSVL.

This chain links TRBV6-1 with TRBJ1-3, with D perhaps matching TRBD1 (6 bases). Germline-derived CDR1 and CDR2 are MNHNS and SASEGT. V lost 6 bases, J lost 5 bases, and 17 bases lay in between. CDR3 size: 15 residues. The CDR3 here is CASRPQGQDRNTIYF. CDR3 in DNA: TGTGCCAGCAGACCACAGGGACAAGATAGAAACACCATATATTTT.

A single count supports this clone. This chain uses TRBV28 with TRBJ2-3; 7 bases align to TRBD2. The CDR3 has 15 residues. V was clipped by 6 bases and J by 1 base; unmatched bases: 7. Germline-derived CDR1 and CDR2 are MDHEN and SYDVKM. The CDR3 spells CASSTPSGRTDTQYF. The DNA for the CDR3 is TGTGCCAGCAGCACACCTAGCGGCCGCACAGATACGCAGTATTTT.

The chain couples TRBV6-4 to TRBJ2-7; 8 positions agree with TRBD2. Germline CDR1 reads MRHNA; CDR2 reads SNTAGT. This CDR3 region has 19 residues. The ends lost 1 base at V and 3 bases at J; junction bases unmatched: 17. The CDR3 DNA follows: TGTGCCAGCAGTGACTTTCTGGGGGGCGAGAAGCGGGGGATCTACGAGCAGTACTTC. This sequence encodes CASSDFLGGEKRGIYEQYF.

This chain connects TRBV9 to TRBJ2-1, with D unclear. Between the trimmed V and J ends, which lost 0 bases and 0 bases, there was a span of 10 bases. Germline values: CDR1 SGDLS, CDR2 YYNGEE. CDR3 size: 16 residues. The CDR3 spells CASSVAAESSYNEQFF. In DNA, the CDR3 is TGTGCCAGCAGCGTAGCCGCGGAGAGCTCCTACAATGAGCAGTTCTTC.